This paragraph reports one T cell receptor beta chain. Its target is not known. The treatment was: oral pan-JAK inhibitor, 5-10 mg twice daily. This record comes from a study of CD8+ T cells in alopecia areata. As for the study in general: Each day, treated patients took oral tofacitinib twice, at 5 to 10 mg per dose. Notes on the study in general: More clonal than normal scalp was lesional scalp, particularly alopecia totalis/universalis. Besides other cells, scalp samples also yield sequences of resident alphabeta T cells from normal skin.

Once RNA had been extracted, it was reverse transcribed into cDNA to act as the sequencing template. Here immunoSEQ multiplex PCR was the method, and the copy in TCRdb shows in-frame clones only, minus some. This table has approximately 190,000 clones, 58% appearing once. CDR1 and CDR2 from the germline V gene are MNHEY and SVGAGI. Trimming took 6 bases from V and 5 from J, leaving 11 bases between them. This CDR3 has 12 amino acids. The material was CD4+ T cells sorted from blood, obtained at week 24, from a patient treated with tofacitinib. The J gene is TRBJ2-7, the V gene TRBV6-5; TRBD2 is a possible D gene (6 bases). The receptor was derived from a human donor with alopecia areata. CDR3 nucleotides: TGTGCCAGCAGACGGGGGTTCGACGAGCAGTACTTC. Residues: CASRRGFDEQYF.